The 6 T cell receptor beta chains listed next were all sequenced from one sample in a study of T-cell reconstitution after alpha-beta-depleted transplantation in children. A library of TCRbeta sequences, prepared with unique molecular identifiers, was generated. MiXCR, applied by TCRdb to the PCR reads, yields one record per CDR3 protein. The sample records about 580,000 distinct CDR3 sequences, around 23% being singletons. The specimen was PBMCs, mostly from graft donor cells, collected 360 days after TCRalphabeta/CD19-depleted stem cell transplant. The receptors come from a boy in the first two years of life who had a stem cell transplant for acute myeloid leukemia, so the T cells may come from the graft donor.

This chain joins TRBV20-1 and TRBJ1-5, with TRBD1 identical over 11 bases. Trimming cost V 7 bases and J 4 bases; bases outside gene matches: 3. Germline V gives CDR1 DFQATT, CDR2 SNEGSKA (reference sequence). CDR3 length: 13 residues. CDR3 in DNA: TGCAGTGTCGGACAGGGGGCGAATCAGCCCCAGCATTTT. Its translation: CSVGQGANQPQHF.

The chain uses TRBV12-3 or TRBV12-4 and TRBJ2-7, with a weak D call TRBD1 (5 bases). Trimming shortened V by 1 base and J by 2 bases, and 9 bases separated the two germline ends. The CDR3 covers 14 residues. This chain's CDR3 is CASSLDRLTYEQYF. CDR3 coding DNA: TGTGCCAGCAGTTTAGACAGGTTGACCTACGAGCAGTACTTC.

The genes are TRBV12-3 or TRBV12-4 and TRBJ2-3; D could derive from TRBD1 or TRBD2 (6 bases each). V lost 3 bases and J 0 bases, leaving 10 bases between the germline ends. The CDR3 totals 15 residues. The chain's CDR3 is CASSFGGESTDTQYF. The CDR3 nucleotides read TGTGCCAGCAGTTTCGGGGGCGAGAGCACAGATACGCAGTATTTT.

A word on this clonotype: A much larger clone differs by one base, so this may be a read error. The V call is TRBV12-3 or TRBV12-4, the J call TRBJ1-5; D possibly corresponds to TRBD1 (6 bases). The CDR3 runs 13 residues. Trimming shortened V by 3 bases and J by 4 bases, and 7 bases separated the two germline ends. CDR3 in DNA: TGTGCCAGCAGTTTTGGACAGAATCAGCCCCAGCATTTT. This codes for CASSFGQNQPQHF.

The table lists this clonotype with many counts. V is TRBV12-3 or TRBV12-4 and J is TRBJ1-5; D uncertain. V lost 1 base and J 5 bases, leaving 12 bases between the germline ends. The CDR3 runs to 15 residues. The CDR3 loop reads CASSLGSRGYQPQHF. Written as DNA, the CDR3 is TGTGCCAGCAGTTTAGGTTCGAGAGGATATCAGCCCCAGCATTTT.

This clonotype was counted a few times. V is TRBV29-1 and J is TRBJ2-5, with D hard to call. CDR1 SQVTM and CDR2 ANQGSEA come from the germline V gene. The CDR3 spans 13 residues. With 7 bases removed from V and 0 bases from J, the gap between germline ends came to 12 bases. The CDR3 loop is CSGAHTYQETQYF. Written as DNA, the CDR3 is TGCAGCGGCGCACATACGTACCAAGAGACCCAGTACTTC. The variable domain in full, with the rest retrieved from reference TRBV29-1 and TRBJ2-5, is SAVISQKPSRDICQRGTSLTIQCQVDSQVTMMFWYRQQPGQSLTLIATANQGSEATYESGFVIDKFPISRPNLTFSTLTVSNMSPEDSSIYLCSGAHTYQETQYFGPGTRLLVL.